This TCR beta chain was captured by sequencing in a study of shared clonotypes between healthy human individuals. Broader study findings: Generation probability values for non-shared clonotypes were lower than those for clonotypes shared by all four donors.

Trimming cost V 4 bases and J 8 bases; bases outside gene matches: 9. The germline gives CDR1 SGHRS, CDR2 YFSETQ. The CDR3 runs to 14 residues. A note on this clone: As yet, its antigen is unknown.

Investigators divided CD4+ cells into CD45RA+ naive and CD45RA-negative memory subsets. Execution of the assay was at deep level. Investigators spread the genomic DNA of each subset evenly over several immunoSEQ plates. Produced via immunoSEQ multiplex PCR; TCRdb's table is partial and in-frame only. The sample carries about 340,000 clones, roughly 70% recorded once. The clonotype originates from a man between 25 and 39 years old in good health. Sequences were obtained from memory CD4+ T cells sorted from blood. Noted subset: CD45RA-negative fraction. This chain connects TRBV5-1 to TRBJ2-4; 7 bases agree with TRBD1. The CDR3 loop reads CASSSDRDGDIQYF. The CDR3 DNA sequence: TGCGCCAGCAGCAGCGACAGGGATGGGGACATTCAGTACTTC.